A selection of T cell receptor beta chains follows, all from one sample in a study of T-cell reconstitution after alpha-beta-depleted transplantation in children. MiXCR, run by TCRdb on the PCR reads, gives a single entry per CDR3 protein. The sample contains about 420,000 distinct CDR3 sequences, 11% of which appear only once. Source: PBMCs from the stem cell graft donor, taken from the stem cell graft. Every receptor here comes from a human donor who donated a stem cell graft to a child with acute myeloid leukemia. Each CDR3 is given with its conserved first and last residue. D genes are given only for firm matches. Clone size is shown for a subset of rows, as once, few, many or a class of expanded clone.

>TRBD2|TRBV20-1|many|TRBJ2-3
CSAKSYGRPTRADTQYF
TGCAGTGCTAAGTCGTACGGGAGGCCCACACGAGCAGATACGCAGTATTTT
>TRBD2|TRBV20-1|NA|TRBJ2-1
CSAGTSGRNEQFF
TGCAGTGCCGGGACTAGCGGGAGGAATGAGCAGTTCTTC
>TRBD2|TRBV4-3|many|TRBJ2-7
CASSQDLRPSGSYEQYF
TGCGCCAGCAGCCAAGATCTTCGCCCTAGCGGCTCCTACGAGCAGTACTTC
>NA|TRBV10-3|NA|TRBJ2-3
CAISESRGLPDTQYF
TGTGCCATCAGTGAGTCGAGGGGTCTCCCAGATACGCAGTATTTT
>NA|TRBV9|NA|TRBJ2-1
CASSEQFNEQFF
TGTGCCAGCAGCGAACAGTTCAATGAGCAGTTCTTC
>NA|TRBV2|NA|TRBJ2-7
CASSELQHEQYF
TGTGCCAGCAGTGAATTACAGCACGAGCAGTACTTC
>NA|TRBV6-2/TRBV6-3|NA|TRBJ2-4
CASPWVAKNIQYF
TGTGCCAGCCCGTGGGTGGCCAAAAACATTCAGTACTTC
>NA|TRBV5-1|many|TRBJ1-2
CASSLSGGYGYTF
TGCGCCAGCAGCTTGTCGGGGGGCTATGGCTACACCTTC
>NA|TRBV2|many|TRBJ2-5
CASSEIRSVQETQYF
TGTGCCAGCAGTGAAATTAGGTCGGTCCAAGAGACCCAGTACTTC
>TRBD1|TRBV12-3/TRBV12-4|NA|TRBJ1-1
CASSSTDRGRNTEAFF
TGTGCCAGCAGTTCAACGGACAGGGGGCGGAACACTGAAGCTTTCTTT
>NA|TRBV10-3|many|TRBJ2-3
CAINTGSTDTQYF
TGTGCCATAAACACGGGTAGCACAGATACGCAGTATTTT
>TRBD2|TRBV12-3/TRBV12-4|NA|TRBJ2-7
CASSLLAGGPSYEQYF
TGTGCCAGCAGTTTGCTAGCGGGAGGGCCCTCCTACGAGCAGTACTTC
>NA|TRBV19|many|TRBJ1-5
CASSVQGNQPQHF
TGTGCCAGTAGTGTTCAAGGCAATCAGCCCCAGCATTTT
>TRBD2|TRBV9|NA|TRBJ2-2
CASSHQGPSGGTGELFF
TGTGCCAGCTCTCATCAAGGTCCTAGCGGGGGAACCGGGGAGCTGTTTTTT
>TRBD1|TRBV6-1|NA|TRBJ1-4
CASRRTGFSEKLFF
TGTGCCAGCAGGCGGACAGGGTTTTCCGAAAAACTGTTTTTT
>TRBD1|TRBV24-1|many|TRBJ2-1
CATSDGQGSYNEQFF
TGTGCCACCAGTGACGGACAGGGGTCTTACAATGAGCAGTTCTTC
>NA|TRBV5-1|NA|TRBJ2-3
CASSLGRALNTQYF
TGCGCCAGCAGCTTGGGAAGGGCACTTAATACGCAGTATTTT
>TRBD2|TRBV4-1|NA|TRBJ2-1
CASSLLPRLAGVYEQFF
TGCGCCAGCAGCCTCCTTCCGAGACTAGCGGGAGTATATGAGCAGTTCTTC
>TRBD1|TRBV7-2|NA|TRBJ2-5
CASSGKGAGETQYF
TGTGCCAGCAGCGGGAAGGGGGCAGGAGAGACCCAGTACTTC
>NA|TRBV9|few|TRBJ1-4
CASSGNRAGEKLFF
TGTGCCAGCAGCGGCAACAGGGCGGGTGAAAAACTGTTTTTT
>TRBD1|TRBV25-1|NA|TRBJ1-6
CASSGQGANSPLHF
TGTGCCAGCAGTGGCCAGGGGGCGAATTCACCCCTCCACTTT
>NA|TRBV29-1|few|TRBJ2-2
CSVESQGGGELFF
TGCAGCGTTGAAAGCCAGGGAGGCGGGGAGCTGTTTTTT
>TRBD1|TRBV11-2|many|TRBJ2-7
CASSLVPDRAYEQYF
TGTGCCAGCAGCTTAGTACCGGACAGGGCCTACGAGCAGTACTTC
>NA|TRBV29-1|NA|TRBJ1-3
CSVLSQTGNTIYF
TGCAGCGTTCTGTCTCAAACTGGAAACACCATATATTTT
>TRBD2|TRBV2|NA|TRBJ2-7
CASKPGTSGSHEQYF
TGTGCCAGCAAGCCAGGGACTAGCGGGAGCCACGAGCAGTACTTC
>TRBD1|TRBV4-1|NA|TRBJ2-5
CASSQRTGTANQETQYF
TGCGCCAGCAGCCAAAGGACCGGGACAGCCAACCAAGAGACCCAGTACTTC
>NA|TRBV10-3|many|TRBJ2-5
CAISEGETQYF
TGTGCCATCAGTGAAGGGGAGACCCAGTACTTC
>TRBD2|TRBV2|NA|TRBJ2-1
CASSVSPGTSGEQFF
TGTGCCAGCAGTGTTTCCCCCGGGACTAGCGGTGAGCAGTTCTTC
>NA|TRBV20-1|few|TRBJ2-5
CSAPGPHQETQYF
TGCAGTGCTCCGGGACCGCACCAAGAGACCCAGTACTTC
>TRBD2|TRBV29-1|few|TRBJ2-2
CSVVRSGSSHTGELFF
TGCAGCGTTGTACGTAGCGGGAGTTCACACACCGGGGAGCTGTTTTTT
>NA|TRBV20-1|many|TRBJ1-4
CSASQGNEKLFF
TGCAGTGCTAGTCAGGGTAATGAAAAACTGTTTTTT
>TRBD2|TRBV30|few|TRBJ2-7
CAWSVTSGTEQYF
TGTGCCTGGAGTGTGACTAGCGGGACCGAGCAGTACTTC
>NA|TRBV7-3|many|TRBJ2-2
CASRPAGSPTGELFF
TGTGCCAGCAGACCCGCAGGGAGTCCTACCGGGGAGCTGTTTTTT
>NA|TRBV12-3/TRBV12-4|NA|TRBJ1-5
CASSLGRIGAGNQPQHF
TGTGCCAGCAGTTTAGGTCGGATCGGGGCGGGCAATCAGCCCCAGCATTTT